These 24 T cell receptor beta chains were all obtained from the same sample, sequenced in a study of blood T cell repertoires in COVID-19. The protocol was immunoSEQ multiplex PCR, while the TCRdb copy is restricted to in-frame clones and leaves out a portion. The sample comprises 140,000 or so clones, approximately 89% of which are singletons, and about 1.5% rests with the top ten. Material: peripheral blood. The receptors were gathered from a human donor in a cohort sampled during active COVID-19.

Worth noting for this clone: The identical CDR3 is also encoded by other nucleotide sequences in the sample. The rearrangement links TRBV18 to TRBJ1-6; D gene uncertain. V was pared by 6 bases and J by 5 bases, with 11 bases between. In germline, CDR1 is KGHSH, CDR2 LQKENI. The CDR3 loop spans 14 amino acids. Written as DNA, the CDR3 is TGTGCCAGCTCTCCTTCAGGAAATAATTCACCCCTCCACTTT. The encoded protein is CASSPSGNNSPLHF.

The V gene is TRBV7-9, the J gene TRBJ2-1, with 8 bases identical to TRBD1. The V segment lost 0 bases and the J segment 5 bases; nucleotides outside the gene matches: 6. This CDR3 has 16 amino acids. CDR1 SEHNR and CDR2 FQNEAQ come from the germline V gene (reference sequence). The DNA for the CDR3 is TGTGCCAGCAGCTTAGCGGCAGGGGGCGCGGACAATGAGCAGTTCTTC. It is translated as CASSLAAGGADNEQFF. Full variable domain (remainder filled in from reference TRBV7-9 and TRBJ2-1): DTGVSQNPRHKITKRGQNVTFRCDPISEHNRLYWYRQTLGQGPEFLTYFQNEAQLEKSRLLSDRFSAERPKGSFSTLEIQRTEQGDSAMYLCASSLAAGGADNEQFFGPGTRLTVL.

The chain carries TRBV3-1 (or the pseudogene TRBV3-2) and TRBJ1-2; possible D gene TRBD1, 5 bases. Germline lookup yields CDR1 LGHDT and CDR2 YNNKEL (reference sequence). CDR3 length: 15 amino acids. Trimming took 1 base from V and 6 from J, leaving 15 bases between them. The DNA for the CDR3 is TGTGCCAGCAGCCAAGGGATAACAGGATGGAATGGCTACACCTTC. Protein product: CASSQGITGWNGYTF.

This chain links TRBV14 with TRBJ1-2; D not resolved. From germline, CDR1 is SGHDN and CDR2 FVKESK. There are 14 residues in the CDR3. V lost 0 bases and J 8 bases, leaving 13 bases between the germline ends. CDR3 amino acids: CASSQDLFPGGYTF. For the CDR3, the DNA is TGTGCCAGCAGCCAAGATTTATTTCCGGGGGGCTACACCTTC.

J is TRBJ1-6 and V is TRBV6-5; tentative D call: TRBD1 (6 bases). Germline V gene sequence: CDR1 MNHEY, CDR2 SVGAGI. V was clipped by 7 bases and J by 8 bases, with 15 bases between them. This CDR3 is built from 14 residues. CDR3 sequence reads: CASMRGGADSPLHF. As DNA, the CDR3 is TGTGCCAGCATGAGGGGGGGGGCTGATTCACCCCTCCACTTT.

This clone came up once. V and J are TRBV7-7 and TRBJ2-5, with 8 bases lining up with TRBD2. After removal of 5 bases from V and 0 bases from J, the junction contained 8 bases not matched to a gene. This CDR3 region has 16 residues. Germline loops: CDR1 SSHAT, CDR2 FNYEAQ (reference sequence). This CDR3 reads CASSPPGGDNQETQYF. The CDR3 DNA is TGTGCCAGCAGCCCCCCCGGGGGGGACAACCAAGAGACCCAGTACTTC. The whole variable domain, filled in from reference TRBV7-7 and TRBJ2-5, reads GAGVSQSPRYKVTKRGQDVTLRCDPISSHATLYWYQQALGQGPEFLTYFNYEAQPDKSGLPSDRFSAERPEGSISTLTIQRTEQRDSAMYRCASSPPGGDNQETQYFGPGTRLLVL.

This chain joins TRBV7-9 and TRBJ1-1; D perhaps matches TRBD1 (5 bases). V was clipped by 1 base and J by 4 bases, with 13 bases between them. Germline-derived CDR1 and CDR2 are SEHNR and FQNEAQ (reference sequence). The CDR3 runs to 15 residues. The CDR3 DNA reads as TGTGCCAGCAGCTTAGGCGACGCGGGGCGCACTGAAGCTTTCTTT. It encodes CASSLGDAGRTEAFF.

The V call is TRBV5-1, the J call TRBJ1-1; weak D call: TRBD1 (5 bases). In germline, CDR1 is SGHRS, CDR2 YFSETQ. The CDR3 totals 16 residues. The ends were cut back, 0 bases at V and 2 bases at J, with 14 bases in the middle. The CDR3 loop reads CASSLASHRLNTEAFF. The CDR3, as DNA: TGCGCCAGCAGCTTGGCTTCGCACAGGCTAAACACTGAAGCTTTCTTT.

The J gene is TRBJ1-2, the V gene TRBV7-9, with 8 bases that match TRBD1. The length of the CDR3 is 13 residues. The V segment lost 1 base and the J segment 6 bases; nucleotides outside the gene matches: 1. Germline CDR1 and CDR2: SEHNR and FQNEAQ (reference sequence). The CDR3 DNA reads TGTGCCAGCAGCTTAGGGACAGGGAATGGCTACACCTTC. Translated: CASSLGTGNGYTF.

The rearrangement joins TRBV5-1 to TRBJ2-1, with TRBD1 matching 10 bases. The CDR3 is 19 residues long. V was clipped by 3 bases and J by 4 bases; unmatched bases: 16. Germline lookup yields CDR1 SGHRS and CDR2 YFSETQ. DNA of the CDR3: TGCGCCAGCAGCTCACCGGGACAGGGGTCTTTAATTAAATACAATGAGCAGTTCTTC. Translating it yields CASSSPGQGSLIKYNEQFF.

This rearrangement joins TRBV7-8 to TRBJ2-5; the D gene is possibly TRBD1 (6 bases). The germline V gene has CDR1 SGHVS and CDR2 FQNEAQ. The V end lost 1 base, the J end lost 4 bases, and 16 bases lay between the germline ends. This CDR3 has 16 amino acids. As DNA, the CDR3 is TGTGCCAGCAGCTTAGGCGTGGGGGCCCTGAGAGAGACCCAGTACTTC. It translates to CASSLGVGALRETQYF.

The chain is built from TRBV4-2 and TRBJ1-1; D unresolved. The CDR3 consists of 14 residues. CDR1 is LGHNA, CDR2 YNFKEQ, per germline. Trimming pared 2 bases from V and 4 bases from J, leaving 11 bases between. The CDR3 spells CASSQKGGGTEAFF. In DNA form, the CDR3 reads TGTGCCAGCAGCCAAAAGGGAGGCGGCACTGAAGCTTTCTTT.

This clone was observed a few times. The chain carries TRBV10-1 and TRBJ1-6; the match to TRBD1 covers 8 bases. In germline, CDR1 is WNHNN, CDR2 SYGVQD (reference sequence). The V and J ends lost 5 bases and 16 bases, in that order; junction bases with no gene match: 19. The CDR3 sequence is 16 residues long. The CDR3 here is CASSFTPGGAMPTLHF. CDR3 bases: TGCGCCAGCAGTTTTACACCAGGGGGCGCGATGCCAACTCTCCACTTT.

This sequence joins TRBV29-1 and TRBJ2-5; 9 bases are a match to TRBD1. The V segment lost 7 bases and the J segment 2 bases; nucleotides outside the gene matches: 14. CDR1 is SQVTM and CDR2 is ANQGSEA in the germline V gene. The CDR3 is 16 residues long. DNA for the CDR3: TGCAGCGCTCAGACAGGGGGAGGTTTTCGGCAAGAGACCCAGTACTTC. Protein product: CSAQTGGGFRQETQYF.

In this sample, this clone turned up once. V usage is TRBV7-9 and J usage is TRBJ2-3; 8 nucleotides agree with TRBD2. There are 15 residues in the CDR3. Germline CDR1 reads SEHNR; CDR2 reads FQNEAQ (reference sequence). J gave up 5 bases and V 7 bases, and 11 bases lay outside the gene matches. Here the CDR3 reads CASIRGGQFRDTQYF. CDR3 coding DNA: TGTGCCAGCATCCGGGGGGGCCAATTCAGAGATACGCAGTATTTT.

The chain carries TRBV4-1 and TRBJ2-7, with 7 nucleotides matching TRBD2. The CDR3 loop spans 17 amino acids. J gave up 4 bases and V 1 base, and 13 bases lay outside the gene matches. Per germline, CDR1 MGHRA and CDR2 YSYEKL. For the CDR3, the DNA is TGCGCCAGCAGCCAAGCTGCGTTCGGGGGGATAAATTACGAGCAGTACTTC. It is translated as CASSQAAFGGINYEQYF.

The DNA for the CDR3 is TGCGCCAGCAGCCAAGGGGCTAGCGCCCAAGAGACCCAGTACTTC. The encoded protein is CASSQGASAQETQYF. The V gene is TRBV4-1, the J gene TRBJ2-5; D is perhaps TRBD2 (6 bases). CDR3 length: 15 residues. Germline V gene data show CDR1 as MGHRA and CDR2 as YSYEKL. V lost 1 base, J lost 1 base, and 10 bases lay in between.

V usage is TRBV5-1 and J usage is TRBJ2-7, with a weak D call TRBD1 (5 bases). The V end lost 3 bases, the J end lost 0 bases, and 10 bases lay between the germline ends. The CDR3 contains 14 residues. The germline V gene has CDR1 SGHRS and CDR2 YFSETQ. The chain's CDR3 is CASSSNRNSYEQYF. Written as DNA, the CDR3 is TGCGCCAGCAGCTCTAACAGGAACTCCTACGAGCAGTACTTC.

The genes are TRBV5-1 and TRBJ2-7; tentatively, D is TRBD1 (6 bases). CDR1 and CDR2 (germline): SGHRS, YFSETQ. V gave up 4 bases and J gave up 3 bases, with 8 bases separating them. The length of the CDR3 is 12 residues. The CDR3 loop reads CASSIQGYEQYF. The CDR3 DNA sequence: TGCGCCAGCAGCATACAGGGCTACGAGCAGTACTTC.

This chain connects TRBV28 to TRBJ1-2, with D possibly TRBD1 on 5 matching bases. Germline V gene sequence: CDR1 MDHEN, CDR2 SYDVKM. V lost 2 bases, J lost 10 bases, and 17 bases lay in between. The CDR3 totals 14 residues. CDR3 DNA: TGTGCCAGCAGTTTAGAATGGGCAGGGATTCTCTACACCTTC. Amino acids: CASSLEWAGILYTF.

J is TRBJ2-7 and V is TRBV18, with TRBD1 matching 8 bases. V shed 3 bases and J 2 bases; nucleotides not matched to a gene: 6. This CDR3 has 15 residues. Germline V gene data show CDR1 as KGHSH and CDR2 as LQKENI. In DNA form, the CDR3 reads TGTGCCAGCTCACCGGGGACAGGTGGCCCCTACGAGCAGTACTTC. This encodes CASSPGTGGPYEQYF.

The chain employs TRBV9 and TRBJ1-6, with TRBD1 matching over 7 bases. V gave up 0 bases and J gave up 7 bases; unmatched junction bases: 10. From germline, CDR1 is SGDLS and CDR2 YYNGEE. This CDR3 spans 17 amino acids. The CDR3 region is CASSVGFSTGSNSPLHF. The CDR3 nucleotides read TGTGCCAGCAGCGTAGGGTTCTCGACAGGGTCGAATTCACCCCTCCACTTT. Based on the CDR3 plus reference TRBV9 and TRBJ1-6, the full variable domain is DSGVTQTPKHLITATGQRVTLRCSPRSGDLSVYWYQQSLDQGLQFLIQYYNGEERAKGNILERFSAQQFPDLHSELNLSSLELGDSALYFCASSVGFSTGSNSPLHFGNGTRLTVT.

This chain joins TRBV19 and TRBJ1-1; tentatively, D is TRBD1 (6 bases). The CDR3 is made up of 13 amino acids. Trimming stripped 5 bases from V and 8 bases from J, with 15 bases between. Germline V lookup: CDR1 LNHDA, CDR2 SQIVND (reference sequence). The CDR3 DNA sequence: TGTGCCAGTAGTTCGGGACACAATCTAGAAGCTTTCTTT. It translates to CASSSGHNLEAFF.

J is TRBJ2-3 and V is TRBV4-1; D remains ambiguous. CDR1 is MGHRA and CDR2 is YSYEKL in the germline V gene. The CDR3 has 15 residues. Trimming took 0 bases from V and 7 from J, leaving 14 bases between them. The CDR3 sequence: CASSQDAVEANTQYF. CDR3 nucleotide sequence: TGCGCCAGCAGCCAAGACGCCGTTGAGGCAAATACGCAGTATTTT.